This passage covers 14 T cell receptor beta chains from one sample sequenced in a study of T cells in Graves' hyperthyroidism and ophthalmopathy. The CDR3 regions of TCR beta were amplified from RNA transcripts. A set of HTBI primers served as the primers for a first-round RT-PCR of the TCR CDR3. TCRdb re-called the multiplex PCR reads with MiXCR, one entry per CDR3 protein. The data contain about 350,000 distinct CDR3 sequences, around a sixth of them singletons. The sample taken for sequencing was blood. The receptors originated from a woman aged 40 to 55 with Graves' ophthalmopathy.

The J gene is TRBJ2-7, the V gene TRBV6-1; a possible D gene is TRBD1 (6 bases). The germline CDR1 and CDR2 sequences are MNHNS and SASEGT. V shed 6 bases and J shed 6 bases, with 12 bases lying between them. CDR3 size: 12 residues. DNA of the CDR3: TGTGCCAGCAGAAGAACAGGGACCGAGCAGTACTTC. Encoded protein: CASRRTGTEQYF.

The chain carries TRBV5-1 and TRBJ2-7; 7 bases are a match to TRBD2. The V gene's germline CDR1 is SGHRS and CDR2 YFSETQ. This CDR3 is 13 amino acids long. Trimming took 2 bases from V and 5 from J; bases not matched to a gene: 4. The CDR3 coding sequence is TGCGCCAGCAGCTTCTTCAGCGGGAACGAGCAGTACTTC. Its protein product is CASSFFSGNEQYF.

This clonotype was counted at least ten times. V is TRBV28 and J is TRBJ2-2, with 9 bases matching TRBD1. The CDR3 length is 14 residues. V was clipped by 8 bases and J by 3 bases; unmatched bases: 4. Germline CDR1 MDHEN, CDR2 SYDVKM. Here the CDR3 reads CASRGQGYTGELFF. The CDR3 nucleotides read TGTGCCAGCCGGGGACAGGGATACACCGGGGAGCTGTTTTTT.

The sample holds many counts of this clonotype. At one end the junction does not follow the germline gene, possibly because of a read error. This chain joins TRBV5-1 and TRBJ2-7; maybe TRBD2 (5 bases). The V gene's germline CDR1 is SGHRS and CDR2 YFSETQ. The CDR3 sequence is 13 residues long. CDR3 DNA sequence: TGTGCCAGCAGCTTGGAGGTGTCCTACGAGCAGTACTTC. Its translation: CASSLEVSYEQYF.

This clonotype was detected ten times or more. The chain recombines TRBV6-2 or TRBV6-3 with TRBJ2-1; 14 bases are shared with TRBD2. This CDR3 region has 15 residues. With 5 bases clipped from V and 10 bases from J, the junction kept 7 bases outside the gene matches. Germline V gene data show CDR1 as MNHEY and CDR2 as SVGEGT. The CDR3 region is CASSPGLAGEWEQFF. For the CDR3, the DNA is TGTGCCAGCAGTCCGGGACTAGCGGGAGAGTGGGAGCAGTTCTTC.

The V and J genes are TRBV15 and TRBJ1-3; 8 bases line up with TRBD1. From germline, CDR1 is LNHNV and CDR2 YYDKDF (reference sequence). This CDR3 region has 16 residues. Losses at the gene ends were 0 bases for V and 4 bases for J; bases not matched to a gene: 5. CDR3 amino acids: CATSRDPGTGGNTIYF. For the CDR3, the DNA is TGTGCCACCAGCAGAGACCCCGGGACAGGCGGAAACACCATATATTTT.

This clonotype was recorded at least ten times. The gene calls are TRBV6-2 or TRBV6-3 and TRBJ1-5, with a tentative D call TRBD1 (6 bases). The germline gives CDR1 MNHEY, CDR2 SVGEGT. V was trimmed by 1 base and J by 5 bases, leaving 6 bases between them. The CDR3 extends over 13 amino acids. The CDR3 sequence is CASSYYRDQPQHF. The CDR3 DNA sequence: TGTGCCAGCAGTTACTACAGGGATCAGCCCCAGCATTTT.

This clonotype was detected ten times or more. This rearrangement joins TRBV12-3 or TRBV12-4 to TRBJ1-1; 8 bases map to TRBD1. V was pared by 1 base and J by 7 bases, with 2 bases of the junction left unmatched. CDR3 length: 13 residues. The chain's CDR3 is CASSLGGTGEAFF. The CDR3 region has the DNA TGTGCCAGCAGTTTAGGGGGGACAGGTGAAGCTTTCTTT.

Many counts were recorded for this clonotype. Since a much larger clone is just one base distant, this may be a read error. Here the CDR3 DNA reads TGTGCCAGCGGTCTTACCGGTTCAGGCAACTTGAACACTGAAGCTTTCTTT. Protein: CASGLTGSGNLNTEAFF. This chain joins TRBV28 and TRBJ1-1; D not resolved. The CDR3 is 17 residues long. V lost 8 bases and J 0 bases, leaving 22 bases between the germline ends. The V gene's germline CDR1 is MDHEN and CDR2 SYDVKM. The whole variable domain, remainder taken from reference TRBV28 and TRBJ1-1, is DVKVTQSSRYLVKRTGEKVFLECVQDMDHENMFWYRQDPGLGLRLIYFSYDVKMKEKGDIPEGYSVSREKKERFSLILESASTNQTSMYLCASGLTGSGNLNTEAFFGQGTRLTVV.

This clonotype was seen ten or more times. This CDR3 is CASSLVGPFGGTGELFF. DNA for the CDR3: TGTGCCAGCAGTTTAGTAGGTCCTTTTGGGGGCACCGGGGAGCTGTTTTTT. The chain recombines TRBV27 with TRBJ2-2, with D tentatively TRBD1 or TRBD2 (5 bases each). The CDR3 covers 17 residues. Germline V lookup: CDR1 MNHEY, CDR2 SMNVEV (reference sequence). Trimming shortened V by 2 bases and J by 4 bases, and 17 bases separated the two germline ends.

This clonotype was recorded many times. This chain's CDR3 is CATSRVVGTSDSYEQYF. The CDR3 coding sequence is TGTGCCACCAGCAGAGTTGTTGGGACTAGCGATTCCTACGAGCAGTACTTC. V and J are TRBV15 and TRBJ2-7; TRBD2 aligns across 10 bases. Germline lookup yields CDR1 LNHNV and CDR2 YYDKDF (reference sequence). Trimming at V came to 1 base and at J to 1 base, leaving 7 bases not matched to a gene. There are 17 residues in the CDR3.

This clonotype showed up many times. Written as DNA, the CDR3 is TGTGCCAGCAGTTTAAAGGGGAGTTCCCTCTACGAGCAGTACTTC. Protein sequence: CASSLKGSSLYEQYF. V is TRBV27 and J is TRBJ2-7, with D tentatively TRBD1 or TRBD2 (5 bases each). The V and J ends lost 2 bases and 3 bases respectively, with 14 bases between them. There are 15 residues in the CDR3. Germline V lookup: CDR1 MNHEY, CDR2 SMNVEV (reference sequence).

The rearrangement uses TRBV6-1 and TRBJ2-7, with 7 bases lining up with TRBD2. The CDR3 has 13 amino acids. Losses at the gene ends were 6 bases for V and 6 bases for J; bases not matched to a gene: 8. Germline V gene data show CDR1 as MNHNS and CDR2 as SASEGT. For the CDR3, the DNA is TGTGCCAGCAGGGGAGCGGGAACGGTCGAGCAGTACTTC. This translates into CASRGAGTVEQYF.

This clonotype was counted between two and nine times. V and J are TRBV3-1 and TRBJ1-6, with D possibly being TRBD1 (6 bases). Germline CDR1 LGHDT, CDR2 YNNKEL (reference sequence). The CDR3 contains 14 residues. The V end lost 0 bases, the J end lost 6 bases, and 6 bases lay between the germline ends. The CDR3 coding sequence is TGTGCCAGCAGCCAAGAGGGGGCTAATTCACCCCTCCACTTT. Its protein product is CASSQEGANSPLHF.